These 19 T cell receptor beta chains came from one sample sequenced in a study of shared clonotypes between healthy human individuals. Method: immunoSEQ multiplex PCR; TCRdb's copy keeps in-frame clones and lacks some. There are roughly 500,000 clones in the sample; 70% to 80% occur only once, and roughly 13% lies in the top ten. The sample comprised PBMCs. Receptors originate from a woman between 40 and 50 years old in good health. Some clones in this sample may be carry-over from other donors' samples.

The CDR3 reads CASSPRSSYEQYF. In DNA form, the CDR3 reads TGTGCCAGCAGCCCGCGGAGCTCCTACGAGCAGTACTTC. The chain employs TRBV11-1 and TRBJ2-7; D is ambiguous. The CDR3 is made up of 13 amino acids. V was cut by 5 bases and J by 0 bases, with 8 bases left in between. Germline loops: CDR1 SGHAT, CDR2 FQDESV (reference sequence).

V gene TRBV4-3 combines with J gene TRBJ2-7; possibly TRBD1 for D (5 bases). Looked up from germline, CDR1 is LGHNA and CDR2 is YSLEER. The CDR3 has 14 residues. The V gene lost 4 bases and the J gene lost 0 bases, with 10 bases spanning the gap. The CDR3 loop is CASSRVQGSYEQYF. DNA for the CDR3: TGCGCCAGCAGCCGGGTGCAGGGCTCCTACGAGCAGTACTTC.

The count of this clone is one. The V gene is TRBV28, the J gene TRBJ1-2, with D perhaps matching TRBD1 (5 bases). Trimming shortened V by 4 bases and J by 3 bases, and 18 bases separated the two germline ends. Germline V CDR1 and CDR2: MDHEN, SYDVKM. The CDR3 totals 16 residues. CDR3 in amino acids: CASSSANGAQDYGYTF. As DNA, the CDR3 is TGTGCCAGCAGTTCTGCGAACGGGGCTCAGGACTATGGCTACACCTTC.

This chain uses TRBV4-1 with TRBJ2-1, with D perhaps TRBD2 (5 bases). V shed 0 bases and J shed 4 bases, with 13 bases lying between them. Germline V gene data show CDR1 as MGHRA and CDR2 as YSYEKL. The CDR3 totals 16 residues. The CDR3 loop is CASSQDVIPGYNEQFF. The CDR3 DNA follows: TGCGCCAGCAGCCAAGATGTGATCCCGGGATACAATGAGCAGTTCTTC.

The rearrangement joins TRBV6-5 to TRBJ2-1, with 8 bases matching TRBD2. This CDR3 is 15 amino acids long. From germline, CDR1 is MNHEY and CDR2 SVGAGI. V was pared by 5 bases and J by 0 bases, with 3 bases of the junction left unmatched. The CDR3 here is CASSLAGSSYNEQFF. The CDR3 bases are TGTGCCAGCAGTCTAGCGGGCTCCTCCTACAATGAGCAGTTCTTC.

The CDR3 protein is CASSFRGGNQGNEQFF. The CDR3 DNA reads as TGCGCCAGCAGCTTTAGAGGGGGTAATCAGGGCAATGAGCAGTTCTTC. V gene TRBV5-1 combines with J gene TRBJ2-1, with D possibly matching TRBD1 (6 bases). Germline V gene lookup returns CDR1 SGHRS and CDR2 YFSETQ. The CDR3 runs 16 residues. V was shortened by 2 bases and J by 6 bases, with 18 bases between the two germline ends.

V gene TRBV18 combines with J gene TRBJ2-5, with D uncertain. V lost 2 bases and J 5 bases, leaving 9 bases between the germline ends. CDR1 is KGHSH, CDR2 LQKENI, per germline. The CDR3 runs to 13 residues. The CDR3 DNA reads as TGTGCCAGCTCACCAGCCTTAAAGGAGACCCAGTACTTC. It is translated as CASSPALKETQYF.

The chain is built from TRBV9 and TRBJ1-5, with 7 bases lining up with TRBD1. The CDR3 covers 15 residues. Unmatched junction bases numbered 3, after V lost 0 bases and J lost 3 bases. The germline V gene has CDR1 SGDLS and CDR2 YYNGEE. The CDR3 bases are TGTGCCAGCAGCGTAGGGGACAGCCTCAATCAGCCCCAGCATTTT. Protein: CASSVGDSLNQPQHF.

This clone was picked up many times. The CDR3 nucleotides read TGTGCCAGCAGTGTGGTTGGGTATGAGCAGTTCTTC. Amino acids: CASSVVGYEQFF. V gene TRBV2 combines with J gene TRBJ2-1; no clear D gene. Trimming removed 4 bases from V and 8 bases from J, with 9 bases in between. This CDR3 contains 12 residues. Per the germline V gene, CDR1 is SNHLY and CDR2 is FYNNEI.

This chain uses TRBV5-1 with TRBJ1-1, with D unclear. The V end lost 0 bases, the J end lost 4 bases, and 10 bases lay between the germline ends. CDR1 and CDR2 (germline): SGHRS, YFSETQ. CDR3 length: 14 residues. The DNA of the CDR3 is TGCGCCAGCAGCTTGGAGGATTCAGGCACTGAAGCTTTCTTT. This codes for CASSLEDSGTEAFF. Complete variable domain (other parts from reference TRBV5-1 and TRBJ1-1): KAGVTQTPRYLIKTRGQQVTLSCSPISGHRSVSWYQQTPGQGLQFLFEYFSETQRNKGNFPGRFSGRQFSNSRSEMNVSTLELGDSALYLCASSLEDSGTEAFFGQGTRLTVV.

V and J are TRBV7-3 and TRBJ2-3; 14 bases are shared with TRBD2. The germline V gene has CDR1 SGHTA and CDR2 FQGTGA. Losses at the gene ends were 5 bases for V and 5 bases for J; bases not matched to a gene: 15. This CDR3 has 19 residues. DNA for the CDR3: TGTGCCAGCAGCCCACAACGGACTAGCGGGAGGTATATCCAAGATACGCAGTATTTT. Amino acids: CASSPQRTSGRYIQDTQYF.

This chain links TRBV7-2 with TRBJ1-2; D might be TRBD1 (6 bases). Per the germline V gene, CDR1 is SGHTA and CDR2 is FQGNSA. CDR3 length: 13 residues. V lost 3 bases to trimming and J lost 8 bases, with 13 bases between them. The CDR3 is CASSFGQLEGYTF. The CDR3 region has the DNA TGTGCCAGCAGCTTCGGACAGCTGGAAGGCTACACCTTC.

This sequence joins TRBV19 and TRBJ2-7, with D possibly being TRBD1 (7 bases). Germline-derived CDR1 and CDR2 are LNHDA and SQIVND (reference sequence). This CDR3 is built from 13 residues. The V end lost 6 bases, the J end lost 9 bases, and 18 bases lay between the germline ends. CDR3 DNA sequence: TGTGCCAGTAGCCCCAGGGGGGACACCTTGCAGTACTTC. It translates to CASSPRGDTLQYF.

CDR3 region: CASSFLWWDEQFF. The CDR3 coding sequence is TGTGCCAGCAGCTTTTTATGGTGGGATGAGCAGTTCTTC. The chain carries TRBV5-5 and TRBJ2-1; D not resolved. CDR3 size: 13 residues. Trimming pared 2 bases from V and 8 bases from J, leaving 11 bases between. CDR1 SGHKS and CDR2 YYEKEE come from the germline V gene (reference sequence).

The chain uses TRBV11-2 and TRBJ1-2; the D is unclear. The ends were cut back, 2 bases at V and 2 bases at J, with 6 bases in the middle. The CDR3 loop spans 13 amino acids. In germline, CDR1 is SGHAT, CDR2 FQNNGV. CDR3 sequence: CASSLSQNYGYTF. The CDR3 nucleotides are TGTGCCAGCAGCTTATCCCAGAACTATGGCTACACCTTC. Full variable domain (rest looked up from reference TRBV11-2 and TRBJ1-2): EAGVAQSPRYKIIEKRQSVAFWCNPISGHATLYWYQQILGQGPKLLIQFQNNGVVDDSQLPKDRFSAERLKGVDSTLKIQPAKLEDSAVYLCASSLSQNYGYTFGSGTRLTVV.

This sequence joins TRBV28 and TRBJ2-7; TRBD2 is a possible D gene (6 bases). The germline gives CDR1 MDHEN, CDR2 SYDVKM. This CDR3 has 13 residues. The V end was cut by 8 bases, the J end by 2 bases, with 13 bases between. The CDR3 DNA sequence: TGTGCCAGCTCGGGAGTTCCCCCCTACGAGCAGTACTTC. It encodes CASSGVPPYEQYF. Combining the CDR3 with reference TRBV28 and TRBJ2-7 gives the whole variable domain DVKVTQSSRYLVKRTGEKVFLECVQDMDHENMFWYRQDPGLGLRLIYFSYDVKMKEKGDIPEGYSVSREKKERFSLILESASTNQTSMYLCASSGVPPYEQYFGPGTRLTVT.

The chain recombines TRBV5-1 with TRBJ1-2; TRBD1 might be the D (5 bases). With 0 bases removed from V and 3 bases from J, the gap between germline ends came to 9 bases. The CDR3 extends over 14 amino acids. Germline V gives CDR1 SGHRS, CDR2 YFSETQ. CDR3 bases: TGCGCCAGCAGCTTGGGCAGGGTAGACTATGGCTACACCTTC. Its protein product is CASSLGRVDYGYTF.

The V gene is TRBV30, the J gene TRBJ1-4; a possible D gene is TRBD1 (5 bases). The germline gives CDR1 GTSNPN, CDR2 SVGIG (reference sequence). This CDR3 has 14 residues. The V end lost 4 bases, the J end lost 8 bases, and 17 bases lay between the germline ends. The CDR3 loop is CAWTREGVREKLFF. Written as DNA, the CDR3 is TGTGCCTGGACAAGAGAAGGGGTTCGCGAAAAACTGTTTTTT.

As to this clone: One junction end disagrees with the germline gene, perhaps due to a read error. The chain employs TRBV7-9 and TRBJ1-1; D is unresolved. The CDR3 has 14 residues. CDR1 SEHNR and CDR2 FQNEAQ come from the germline V gene (reference sequence). CDR3 DNA: TGTGCCAGCAGCTTTGCCGGCACACAGACTAGGAGGCTCTTT. Encoded protein: CASSFAGTQTRRLF.